This T cell receptor beta chain derives from a study of blood T cells in healthy people across ages. Healthy Caucasians from Russia aged about 6 to 90 served as donors. The CDR3 has 18 amino acids. Germline V gene sequence: CDR1 MGHRA, CDR2 YSYEKL. Deletions cut 3 bases from V and 10 bases from J, with 25 bases between. Broader study findings: Long-lived donors carried more naive CD4+ cells and greater diversity than aged donors.

The use of a sample-barcoded 5' primer and a J-beta primer mix characterized a second PCR of roughly 7 to 12 cycles. TCRdb re-derived calls from the 5' RACE reads in MiXCR, one entry per CDR3 protein. The sample has about 780,000 distinct CDR3 sequences, about 47% seen once. On this clonotype itself: Antigen: not known.

The material sequenced was blood. The genes are TRBV4-1 and TRBJ1-6; maybe TRBD1 (5 bases). The clonotype originates from a man of 80 years or more in good health. This CDR3 is CASSQGGGTSPGSSPLHF. CDR3 DNA: TGCGCCAGCAGCCAGGGGGGTGGCACCTCTCCCGGTAGCTCACCCCTCCACTTT.